The clone carrying this TCR beta chain was recorded a few times. Its antigen is as yet unknown. This sample is part of a study of beta chain features in type 1 diabetes. On the study more broadly: Healthy donors resembled patients in age, gender and cell yields. Study conclusions and caveats: VDJ junctions from type 1 diabetes patients carried fewer insertions and larger deletions. Small HLA sub-analyses could not settle whether HLA shapes TCRB rearrangement. Moderately but significantly shorter TCRB CDR3s were found in Type 1 diabetes patients in all four CD4+ subsets.

Sorting of CD4+ naive, central memory, regulatory and stem cell-like memory cells was performed via CD45RO/CCR7/CD25/CD127/CD95/CD27. What was sequenced were expressed TCRB transcripts, since all of the isolated RNA had been reverse transcribed. The method was immunoSEQ multiplex PCR; TCRdb's version includes in-frame clones alone and lacks a portion of them. The sample yields around 130,000 clones, 7% to 10% seen once. The germline gives CDR1 SGHNT, CDR2 YYREEE (reference sequence). This CDR3 has 15 amino acids. V shed 4 bases and J 7 bases; nucleotides not matched to a gene: 8. The sequence came from a man younger than 40 with type 1 diabetes. Sequencing was carried out using central memory CD4+ T cells from blood. V is TRBV5-4 and J is TRBJ2-2; the match to TRBD1 covers 9 bases. In DNA form, the CDR3 reads TGTGCCAGCAGCAGTTGGACAGGGGAGGTCGGGGAGCTGTTTTTT. This translates into CASSSWTGEVGELFF. The full variable domain, in which reference TRBV5-4 and TRBJ2-2 provide the parts outside the CDR3, is ETGVTQSPTHLIKTRGQQVTLRCSSQSGHNTVSWYQQALGQGPQFIFQYYREEENGRGNFPPRFSGLQFPNYSSELNVNALELDDSALYLCASSSWTGEVGELFFGEGSRLTVL.